This T cell receptor beta chain derives from a study of CD8+ T cells in alopecia areata. General study findings and limits: Normal skin's resident alphabeta T cells are also sequenced in scalp samples.

The CDR3 is made up of 10 amino acids. Trimming left V 5 bases short and J 4 bases short, with 4 bases between. Germline V gene sequence: CDR1 SQVTM, CDR2 ANQGSEA. After isolation, RNA underwent reverse transcription to generate cDNA as the sequencing template. Sequencing was performed with immunoSEQ multiplex PCR; in TCRdb, only in-frame clones are kept and a portion is missing. The repertoire has 120,000 or so clones, 45% to 50% of them found once; the top ten carry about 10%. This clone was seen only a few times. Antigen specificity is unknown. Peripheral blood, together with lesional scalp punch biopsies, was collected from alopecia areata patients.

The sequenced material came from NKG2D-low CD8+ T cells sorted from blood. The chain uses TRBV29-1 and TRBJ2-3; D call uncertain. The TCR originated in a human donor with alopecia areata. The DNA of the CDR3 is TGCAGCGTTCCAGCAGATACGCAGTATTTT. Translation: CSVPADTQYF.